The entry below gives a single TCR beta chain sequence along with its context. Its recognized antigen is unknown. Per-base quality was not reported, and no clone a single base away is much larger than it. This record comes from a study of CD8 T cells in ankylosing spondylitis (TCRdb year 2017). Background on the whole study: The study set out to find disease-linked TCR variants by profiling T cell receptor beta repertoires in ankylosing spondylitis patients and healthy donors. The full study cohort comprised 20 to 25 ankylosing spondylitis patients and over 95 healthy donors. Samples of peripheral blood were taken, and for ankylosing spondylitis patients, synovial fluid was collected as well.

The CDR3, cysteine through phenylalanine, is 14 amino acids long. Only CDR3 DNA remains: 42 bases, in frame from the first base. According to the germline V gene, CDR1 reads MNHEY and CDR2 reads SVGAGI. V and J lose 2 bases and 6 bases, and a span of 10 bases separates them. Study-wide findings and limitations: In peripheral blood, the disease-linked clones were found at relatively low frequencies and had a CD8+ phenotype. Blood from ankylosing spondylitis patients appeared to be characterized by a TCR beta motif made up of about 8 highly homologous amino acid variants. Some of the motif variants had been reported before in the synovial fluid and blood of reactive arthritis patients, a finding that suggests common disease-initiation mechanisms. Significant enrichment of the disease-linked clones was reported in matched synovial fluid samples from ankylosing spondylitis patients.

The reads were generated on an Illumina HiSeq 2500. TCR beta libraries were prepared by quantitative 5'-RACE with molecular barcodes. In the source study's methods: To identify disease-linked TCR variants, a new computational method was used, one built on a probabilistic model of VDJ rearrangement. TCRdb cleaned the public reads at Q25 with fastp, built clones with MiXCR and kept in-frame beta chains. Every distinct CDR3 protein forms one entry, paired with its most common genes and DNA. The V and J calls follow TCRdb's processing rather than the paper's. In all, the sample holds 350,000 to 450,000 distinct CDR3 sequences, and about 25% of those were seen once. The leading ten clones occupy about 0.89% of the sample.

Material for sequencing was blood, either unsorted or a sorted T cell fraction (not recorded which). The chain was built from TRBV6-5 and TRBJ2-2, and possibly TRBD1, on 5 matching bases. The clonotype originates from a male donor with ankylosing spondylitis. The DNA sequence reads TGTGCCAGCAGTTACGTACAGGCTCCCGGGGAGCTGTTTTTT. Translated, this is CASSYVQAPGELFF.